This T cell receptor beta chain was captured in a study of shared clonotypes between healthy human individuals. Points from the study as a whole: Sequencing of the sorted subsets was shown by rarefaction to be incomplete despite large depth.

Memory CD4+ cells were the fraction left after CD45RA+ naive selection. A word on this clone: The antigen is undetermined.

Assay used: immunoSEQ multiplex PCR; TCRdb lists only in-frame clones, some missing. The sample yields roughly 530,000 clones, 90% to 96% seen once. The CDR3 extends over 15 amino acids. The trim removed 6 bases at V and 2 bases at J, leaving 10 bases unmatched. Germline assignment: CDR1 MNHEY and CDR2 SMNVEV (reference sequence). This receptor was obtained from a young woman in good health. Sequenced material: naive CD4+ T cells sorted from blood. The subset: CD45RA+ positively selected. The V and J genes are TRBV27 and TRBJ2-7; TRBD2 aligns across 7 bases. The DNA for the CDR3 is TGTGCCAGCAGCCCAGCACGGGGGGTTACCTACGAGCAGTACTTC. The encoded protein is CASSPARGVTYEQYF.